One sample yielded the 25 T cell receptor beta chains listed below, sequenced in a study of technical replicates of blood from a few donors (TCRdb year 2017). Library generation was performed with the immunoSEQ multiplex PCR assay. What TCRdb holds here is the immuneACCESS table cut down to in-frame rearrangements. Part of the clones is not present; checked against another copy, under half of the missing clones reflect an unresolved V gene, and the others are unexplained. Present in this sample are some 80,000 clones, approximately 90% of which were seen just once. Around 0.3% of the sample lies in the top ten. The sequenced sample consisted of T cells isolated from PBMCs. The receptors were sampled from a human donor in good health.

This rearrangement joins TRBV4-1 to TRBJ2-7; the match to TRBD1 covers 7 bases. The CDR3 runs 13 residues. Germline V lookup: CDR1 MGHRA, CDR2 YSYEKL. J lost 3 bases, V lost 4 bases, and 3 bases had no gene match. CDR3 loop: CASSPRDSYEQYF. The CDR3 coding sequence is TGCGCCAGCAGCCCGAGGGACAGCTACGAGCAGTACTTC.

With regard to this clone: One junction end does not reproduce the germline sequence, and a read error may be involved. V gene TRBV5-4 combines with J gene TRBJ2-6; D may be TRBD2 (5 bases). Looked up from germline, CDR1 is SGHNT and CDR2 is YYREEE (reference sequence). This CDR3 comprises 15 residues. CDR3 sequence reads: CASSIGLTGPNVLTF. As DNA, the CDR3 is TGTGCCAGCAGCATCGGACTGACTGGGCCCAACGTCCTGACTTTC.

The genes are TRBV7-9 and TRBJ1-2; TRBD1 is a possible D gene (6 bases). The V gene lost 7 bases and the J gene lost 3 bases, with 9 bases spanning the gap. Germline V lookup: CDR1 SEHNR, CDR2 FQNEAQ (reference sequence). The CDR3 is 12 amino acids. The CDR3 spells CASTEGDYGYTF. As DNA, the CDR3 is TGTGCCAGCACCGAGGGGGACTATGGCTACACCTTC.

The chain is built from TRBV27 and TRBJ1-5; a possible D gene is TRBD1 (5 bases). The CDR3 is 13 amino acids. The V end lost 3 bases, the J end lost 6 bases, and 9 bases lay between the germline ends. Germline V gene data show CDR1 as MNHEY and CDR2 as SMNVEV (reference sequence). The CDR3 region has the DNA TGTGCCAGCAGTTTGGGGAGGGGTCAGCCCCAGCATTTT. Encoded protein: CASSLGRGQPQHF.

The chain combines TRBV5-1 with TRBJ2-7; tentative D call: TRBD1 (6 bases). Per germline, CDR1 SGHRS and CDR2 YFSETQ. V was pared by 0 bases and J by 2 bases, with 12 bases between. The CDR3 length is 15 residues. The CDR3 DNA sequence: TGCGCCAGCAGCTTGGTTGGGACAACCGCCTACGAGCAGTACTTC. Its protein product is CASSLVGTTAYEQYF.

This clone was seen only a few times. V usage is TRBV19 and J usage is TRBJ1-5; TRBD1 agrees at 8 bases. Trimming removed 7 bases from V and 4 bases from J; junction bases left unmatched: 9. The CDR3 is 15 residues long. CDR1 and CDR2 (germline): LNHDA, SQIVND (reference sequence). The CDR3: CASTKGQGLNQPQHF. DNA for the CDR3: TGTGCCAGTACCAAAGGACAGGGCCTAAATCAGCCCCAGCATTTT. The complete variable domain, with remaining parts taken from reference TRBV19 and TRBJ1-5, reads DGGITQSPKYLFRKEGQNVTLSCEQNLNHDAMYWYRQDPGQGLRLIYYSQIVNDFQKGDIAEGYSVSREKKESFPLTVTSAQKNPTAFYLCASTKGQGLNQPQHFGDGTRLSIL.

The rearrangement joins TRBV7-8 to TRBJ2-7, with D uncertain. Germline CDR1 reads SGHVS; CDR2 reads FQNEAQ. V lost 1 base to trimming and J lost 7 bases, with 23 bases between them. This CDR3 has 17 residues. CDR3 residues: CASSLVGAADSLLEQYF. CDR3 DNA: TGTGCCAGCAGCTTAGTCGGCGCGGCCGATTCCCTACTAGAGCAGTACTTC. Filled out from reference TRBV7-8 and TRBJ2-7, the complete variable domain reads GAGVSQSPRYKVAKRGQDVALRCDPISGHVSLFWYQQALGQGPEFLTYFQNEAQLDKSGLPSDRFFAERPEGSVSTLKIQRTQQEDSAVYLCASSLVGAADSLLEQYFGPGTRLTVT.

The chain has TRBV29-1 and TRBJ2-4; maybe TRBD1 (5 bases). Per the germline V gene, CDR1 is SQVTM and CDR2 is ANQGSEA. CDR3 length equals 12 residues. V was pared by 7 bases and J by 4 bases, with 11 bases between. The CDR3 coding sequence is TGCAGCGGCGGAGACAGTAAAAACATTCAGTACTTC. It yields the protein CSGGDSKNIQYF.

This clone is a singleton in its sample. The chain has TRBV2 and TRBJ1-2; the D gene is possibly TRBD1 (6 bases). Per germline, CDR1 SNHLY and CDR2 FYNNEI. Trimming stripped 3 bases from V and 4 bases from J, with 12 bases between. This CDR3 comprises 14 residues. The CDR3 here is CASSDLDRIYGYTF. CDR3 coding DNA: TGTGCCAGCAGTGATCTCGACAGGATCTATGGCTACACCTTC.

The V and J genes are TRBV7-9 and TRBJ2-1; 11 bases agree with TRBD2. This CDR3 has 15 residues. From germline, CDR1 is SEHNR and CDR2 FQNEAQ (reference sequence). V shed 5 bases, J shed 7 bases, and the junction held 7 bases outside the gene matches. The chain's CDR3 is CASSPPGLAANEQFF. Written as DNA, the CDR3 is TGTGCCAGCAGCCCTCCGGGACTAGCGGCTAATGAGCAGTTCTTC.

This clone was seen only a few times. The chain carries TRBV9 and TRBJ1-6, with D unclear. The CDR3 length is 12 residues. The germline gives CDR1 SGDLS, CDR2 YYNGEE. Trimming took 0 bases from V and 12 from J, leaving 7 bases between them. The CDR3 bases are TGTGCCAGCAGCGTAGACGGGGTACCCCTCCACTTT. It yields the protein CASSVDGVPLHF.

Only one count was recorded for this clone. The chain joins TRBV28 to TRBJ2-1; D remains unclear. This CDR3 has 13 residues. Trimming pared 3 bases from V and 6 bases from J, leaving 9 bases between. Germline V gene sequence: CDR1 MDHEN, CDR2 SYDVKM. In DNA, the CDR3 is TGTGCCAGCAGTTTTAGATCACCCAATGAGCAGTTCTTC. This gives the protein CASSFRSPNEQFF.

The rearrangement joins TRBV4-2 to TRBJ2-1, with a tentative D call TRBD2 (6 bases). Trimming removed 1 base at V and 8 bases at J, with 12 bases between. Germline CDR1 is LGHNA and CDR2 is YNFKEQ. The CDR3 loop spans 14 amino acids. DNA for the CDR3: TGTGCCAGCAGCCAAGGGGCGAGCGGGTATGAGCAGTTCTTC. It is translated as CASSQGASGYEQFF.

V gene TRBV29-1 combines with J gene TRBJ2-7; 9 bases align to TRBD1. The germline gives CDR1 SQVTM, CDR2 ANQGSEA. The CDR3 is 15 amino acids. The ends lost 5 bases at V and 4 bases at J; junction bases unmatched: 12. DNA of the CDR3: TGCAGCGTTATACTAACAGGGGGCGACGAGTACGAGCAGTACTTC. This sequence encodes CSVILTGGDEYEQYF.

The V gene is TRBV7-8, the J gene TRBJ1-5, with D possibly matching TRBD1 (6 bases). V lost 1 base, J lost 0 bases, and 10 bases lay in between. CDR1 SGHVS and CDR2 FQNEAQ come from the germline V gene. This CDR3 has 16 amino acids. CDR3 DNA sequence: TGTGCCAGCAGCTTAGACGGGACACTTAGCAATCAGCCCCAGCATTTT. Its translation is CASSLDGTLSNQPQHF.

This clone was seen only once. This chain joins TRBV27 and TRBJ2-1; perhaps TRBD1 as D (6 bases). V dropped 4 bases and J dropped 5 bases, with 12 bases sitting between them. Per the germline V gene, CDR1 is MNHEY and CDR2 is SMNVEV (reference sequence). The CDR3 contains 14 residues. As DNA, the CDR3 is TGTGCCAGCAGTTACTTAGGGGGTGACAATGAGCAGTTCTTC. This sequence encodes CASSYLGGDNEQFF.

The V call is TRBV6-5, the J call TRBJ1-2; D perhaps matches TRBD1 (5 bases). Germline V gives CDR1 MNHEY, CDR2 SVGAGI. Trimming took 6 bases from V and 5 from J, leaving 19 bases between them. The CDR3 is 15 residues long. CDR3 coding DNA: TGTGCCAGCAGAACCCCGGGACTCTCCGTGTATGGCTACACCTTC. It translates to CASRTPGLSVYGYTF.

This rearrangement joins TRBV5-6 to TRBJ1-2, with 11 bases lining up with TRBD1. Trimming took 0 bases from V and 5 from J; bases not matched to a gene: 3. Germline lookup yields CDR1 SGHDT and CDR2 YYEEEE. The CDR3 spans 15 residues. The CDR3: CASSLVGTGGYGYTF. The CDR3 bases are TGTGCCAGCAGCTTGGTAGGGACAGGGGGATATGGCTACACCTTC.

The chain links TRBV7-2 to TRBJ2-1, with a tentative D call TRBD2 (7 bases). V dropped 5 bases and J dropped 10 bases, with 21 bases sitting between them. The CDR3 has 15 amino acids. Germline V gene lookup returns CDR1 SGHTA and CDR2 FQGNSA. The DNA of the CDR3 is TGTGCCAGCAGCCTCGCCCCTAGGGGGGGTAGGGAGCAGTTCTTC. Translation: CASSLAPRGGREQFF.

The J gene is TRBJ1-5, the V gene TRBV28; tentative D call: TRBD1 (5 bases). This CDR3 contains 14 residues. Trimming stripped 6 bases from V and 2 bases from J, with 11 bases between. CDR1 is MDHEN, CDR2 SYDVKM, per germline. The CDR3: CASSHPTGNQPQHF. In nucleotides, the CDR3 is TGTGCCAGCAGCCACCCGACAGGCAATCAGCCCCAGCATTTT.

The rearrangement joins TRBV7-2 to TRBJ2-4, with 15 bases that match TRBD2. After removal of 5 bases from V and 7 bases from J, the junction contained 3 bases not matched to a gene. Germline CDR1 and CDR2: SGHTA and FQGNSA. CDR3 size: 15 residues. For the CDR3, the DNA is TGTGCCAGCAGCAGGACTAGCGGGGGGGGTAACATTCAGTACTTC. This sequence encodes CASSRTSGGGNIQYF.

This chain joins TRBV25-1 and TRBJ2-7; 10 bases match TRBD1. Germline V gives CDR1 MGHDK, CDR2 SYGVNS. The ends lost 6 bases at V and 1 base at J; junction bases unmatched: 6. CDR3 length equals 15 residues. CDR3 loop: CASRTGTGVSYEQYF. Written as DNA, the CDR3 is TGTGCCAGCAGGACCGGGACAGGGGTGTCCTACGAGCAGTACTTC.

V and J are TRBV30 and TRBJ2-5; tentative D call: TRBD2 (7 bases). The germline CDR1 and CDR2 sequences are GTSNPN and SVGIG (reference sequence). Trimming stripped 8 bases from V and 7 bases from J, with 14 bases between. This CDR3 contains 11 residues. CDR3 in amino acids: CAGGGYSTQYF. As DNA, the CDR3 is TGTGCCGGGGGGGGCTACTCGACCCAGTACTTC.

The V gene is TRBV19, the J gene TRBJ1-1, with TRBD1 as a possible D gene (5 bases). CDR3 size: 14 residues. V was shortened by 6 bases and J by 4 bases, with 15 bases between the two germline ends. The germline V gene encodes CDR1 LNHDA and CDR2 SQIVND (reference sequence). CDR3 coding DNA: TGTGCCAGTAGGGGGGGGTGGTTGAGCACTGAAGCTTTCTTT. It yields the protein CASRGGWLSTEAFF.

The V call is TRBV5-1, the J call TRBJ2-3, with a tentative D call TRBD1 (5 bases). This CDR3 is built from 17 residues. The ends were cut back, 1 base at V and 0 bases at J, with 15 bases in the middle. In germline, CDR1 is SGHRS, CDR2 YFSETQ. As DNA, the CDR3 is TGCGCCAGCAGCTTGTTTGACAGCGCGCCTAGCACAGATACGCAGTATTTT. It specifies CASSLFDSAPSTDTQYF.